Listed here are 13 T cell receptor beta chains from one sample, sequenced in a study of T cells in localized non-small cell lung cancer. Method: immunoSEQ multiplex PCR; TCRdb's copy keeps in-frame clones and lacks some. The data contain 1,300 to 1,500 clones, 33% of them singletons. The sequences come from lung tumor tissue, collected before any cancer treatment. These receptors were obtained from a man between 35 and 75 years old with stage II lung adenocarcinoma.

This chain joins TRBV9 and TRBJ1-1; D is unresolved. The CDR3 spans 13 residues. Trimming removed 5 bases at V and 0 bases at J, with 8 bases between. Germline lookup yields CDR1 SGDLS and CDR2 YYNGEE. DNA for the CDR3: TGTGCCAGCAGTAGGGAGGTGAACACTGAAGCTTTCTTT. Its protein is CASSREVNTEAFF.

The chain's CDR3 is CASSFSGPPEGHEQFF. The CDR3 nucleotides read TGTGCCAGCAGTTTCTCTGGACCTCCCGAGGGGCATGAGCAGTTCTTC. This sequence joins TRBV6-8 and TRBJ2-1, with D perhaps being TRBD1 or TRBD2 (5 bases each). The germline V gene encodes CDR1 MNHGY and CDR2 SAAAGT. V shed 4 bases and J shed 8 bases, with 21 bases lying between them. This CDR3 has 16 residues.

Only a few counts were recorded for this clone. V and J are TRBV14 and TRBJ1-1; 8 bases align to TRBD1. V lost 3 bases and J lost 10; bases outside the gene matches: 4. The CDR3 extends over 12 amino acids. Per germline, CDR1 SGHDN and CDR2 FVKESK. CDR3 nucleotide sequence: TGTGCCAGCAGCCAGCGAGACAGGGGAGCTTTCTTT. It translates to CASSQRDRGAFF.

This clone is categorized as large. This sequence joins TRBV6-8 and TRBJ2-3; TRBD1 matches at 8 bases. Trimming took 4 bases from V and 8 from J; bases not matched to a gene: 5. Germline CDR1 and CDR2: MNHGY and SAAAGT. The CDR3 totals 13 residues. The CDR3 reads CASSSQGAATQYF. The DNA for the CDR3 is TGTGCCAGCAGTTCCCAGGGGGCGGCTACGCAGTATTTT.

The chain employs TRBV29-1 and TRBJ2-5; D is tentatively TRBD1 or TRBD2 (5 bases each). V dropped 5 bases and J dropped 4 bases, with 11 bases sitting between them. CDR1 SQVTM and CDR2 ANQGSEA come from the germline V gene. The CDR3 is made up of 12 amino acids. The CDR3 here is CSVITGTETQYF. The CDR3 DNA reads TGCAGCGTTATAACCGGGACAGAGACCCAGTACTTC.

The rearrangement uses TRBV30 and TRBJ2-3; 8 nucleotides align to TRBD1. V gave up 2 bases and J gave up 3 bases; unmatched junction bases: 4. The V gene's germline CDR1 is GTSNPN and CDR2 SVGIG (reference sequence). CDR3 length equals 14 residues. The CDR3 nucleotides read TGTGCCTGGAGTCCAGGGGGCGCGACAGATACGCAGTATTTT. It encodes CAWSPGGATDTQYF. The variable domain in full, completed from reference TRBV30 and TRBJ2-3, reads SQTIHQWPATLVQPVGSPLSLECTVEGTSNPNLYWYRQAAGRGLQLLFYSVGIGQISSEVPQNLSASRPQDRQFILSSKKLLLSDSGFYLCAWSPGGATDTQYFGPGTRLTVL.

The rearrangement joins TRBV19 to TRBJ2-7; D ambiguous. The CDR3 runs 15 residues. Germline V lookup: CDR1 LNHDA, CDR2 SQIVND (reference sequence). V was pared by 6 bases and J by 0 bases, with 15 bases between. The CDR3 DNA is TGTGCCAGTAGCTCGGACGCCCTGAGCTCCTACGAGCAGTACTTC. It yields the protein CASSSDALSSYEQYF. Looking up the rest from reference TRBV19 and TRBJ2-7 gives the full variable domain: DGGITQSPKYLFRKEGQNVTLSCEQNLNHDAMYWYRQDPGQGLRLIYYSQIVNDFQKGDIAEGYSVSREKKESFPLTVTSAQKNPTAFYLCASSSDALSSYEQYFGPGTRLTVT.

The gene calls are TRBV9 and TRBJ2-1; 15 nucleotides match TRBD2. The germline V gene encodes CDR1 SGDLS and CDR2 YYNGEE. The CDR3 length is 16 residues. V was pared by 3 bases and J by 9 bases, with 7 bases of the junction left unmatched. Here the CDR3 DNA reads TGTGCCAGCAGCGAGGGACTAGCGGGAGGTCAGGCTGAGCAGTTCTTC. The encoded protein is CASSEGLAGGQAEQFF.

The chain carries TRBV9 and TRBJ1-1, with a weak D call TRBD1 (5 bases). Germline V gene data show CDR1 as SGDLS and CDR2 as YYNGEE. The CDR3 extends over 15 amino acids. Trimming took off 0 bases at V and 1 base at J, with 10 bases between the two ends. CDR3 sequence: CASSVVDTKNTEAFF. The CDR3 nucleotides are TGTGCCAGCAGCGTAGTGGACACTAAGAACACTGAAGCTTTCTTT.

This clone has a handful of counts. This chain uses TRBV29-1 with TRBJ1-2; D remains unclear. CDR1 is SQVTM and CDR2 is ANQGSEA in the germline V gene. The V end lost 0 bases, the J end lost 4 bases, and 15 bases lay between the germline ends. The CDR3 runs to 15 residues. The CDR3 here is CSVEDRLSPFYGYTF. CDR3 bases: TGCAGCGTTGAAGATCGCCTCTCCCCTTTCTATGGCTACACCTTC.

This clone came up a few times. V is TRBV6-8 and J is TRBJ1-5; 10 nucleotides align to TRBD1. The germline CDR1 and CDR2 sequences are MNHGY and SAAAGT. V gave up 5 bases and J gave up 4 bases; unmatched junction bases: 5. This CDR3 region has 15 residues. CDR3 residues: CASSPDRGVNQPQHF. The CDR3 DNA is TGTGCCAGCAGTCCGGACAGGGGGGTAAATCAGCCCCAGCATTTT.

In this sample, this clone turned up a few times. The genes are TRBV27 and TRBJ2-6; D may match TRBD1 or TRBD2 (5 bases each). V was clipped by 7 bases and J by 1 base, with 8 bases between them. This CDR3 has 14 residues. Per germline, CDR1 MNHEY and CDR2 SMNVEV (reference sequence). CDR3 coding DNA: TGTGCCAGCAAAGAGGGGTCTGGGGCCAACGTCCTGACTTTC. This translates into CASKEGSGANVLTF.

The V call is TRBV6-8, the J call TRBJ2-7; 9 bases fit TRBD1. The CDR3 covers 17 residues. Trimming at V came to 0 bases and at J to 1 base, leaving 7 bases not matched to a gene. Germline V gene lookup returns CDR1 MNHGY and CDR2 SAAAGT. The CDR3 DNA reads TGTGCCAGCAGTTACTCCTCCGGGACAGGGACTTCCTACGAGCAGTACTTC. Translated: CASSYSSGTGTSYEQYF.